This T cell receptor beta chain stems from a study of graft-versus-host responses after intestinal transplantation. Method: immunoSEQ multiplex PCR; TCRdb's copy keeps in-frame clones and lacks some. The sample has some 40,000 clones, roughly nine tenths seen once. The CDR3 is 16 residues long. The V gene's germline CDR1 is SGHRS and CDR2 YFSETQ. V shed 0 bases and J shed 7 bases, with 14 bases lying between them. The sequenced sample was PBMCs, obtained around 330 days after intestinal transplant. The source of this sequence is a human patient who received an intestinal transplant, so some T cells may come from the graft donor. V usage is TRBV5-1 and J usage is TRBJ1-6; perhaps TRBD1 as D (5 bases). CDR3 DNA sequence: TGCGCCAGCAGCTTGGTTAGTGTGGACAACAATTCACCCCTCCACTTT. As protein: CASSLVSVDNNSPLHF.